The source of this TCR beta chain is a study of shared clonotypes between healthy human individuals. In the case of this clone: What it binds is unknown.

CDR1 and CDR2 from the germline V gene are ENHRY and SYGVKD. Losses at the gene ends were 2 bases for V and 6 bases for J; bases not matched to a gene: 6. The CDR3 length is 14 residues. Study conclusions and caveats: Naive subsets usually exceeded memory subsets in estimated richness.

Original processing methods: Filtering of immunoSEQ junctional sequences could not match full-length read filtering. Assay: immunoSEQ multiplex PCR; the TCRdb copy retains only in-frame clones and omits some. That table is the source of V, J and clone size, and D and trimming were worked out from the DNA. The data show roughly 1 million clones, with about 74% seen just once and approximately 1.5% held by the top ten. Sequenced material: memory CD4+ T cells sorted from blood. Stated subset: CD45RA-negative fraction. The rearrangement uses TRBV10-3 and TRBJ2-7; 8 positions match TRBD2. The sequence was obtained from a man younger than 30 in good health. The CDR3: CAISERLTSAEQYF. Written as DNA, the CDR3 is TGTGCCATCAGTGAGAGACTGACTAGCGCCGAGCAGTACTTC.